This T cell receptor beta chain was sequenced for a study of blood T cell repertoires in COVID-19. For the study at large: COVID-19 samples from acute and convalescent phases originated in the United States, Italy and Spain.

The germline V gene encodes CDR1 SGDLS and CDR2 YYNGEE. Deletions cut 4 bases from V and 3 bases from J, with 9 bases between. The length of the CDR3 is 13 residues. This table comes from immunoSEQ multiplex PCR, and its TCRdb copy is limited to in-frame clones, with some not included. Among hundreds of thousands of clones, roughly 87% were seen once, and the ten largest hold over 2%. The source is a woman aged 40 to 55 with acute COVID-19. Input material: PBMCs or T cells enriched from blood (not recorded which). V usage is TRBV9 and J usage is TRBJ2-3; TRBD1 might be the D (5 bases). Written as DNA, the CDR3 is TGTGCCAGCAGCCAAGGGGCTACAGATACGCAGTATTTT. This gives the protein CASSQGATDTQYF.